The 10 T cell receptor beta chains in this list originate from one sample, sequenced in a study of blood T cell repertoires in COVID-19. Assay used: immunoSEQ multiplex PCR; TCRdb lists only in-frame clones, some missing. The sample comprises some 280,000 clones, about nine tenths of which are singletons, and 0.94% rests with the top ten. Sequenced: peripheral blood. Source of these receptors: a woman aged 40 to 55 who had recovered from COVID-19.

The chain uses TRBV19 and TRBJ2-5; 13 positions match TRBD2. V dropped 6 bases and J dropped 5; count of bases not matched to a gene: 3. Germline values: CDR1 LNHDA, CDR2 SQIVND (reference sequence). The CDR3 spans 14 residues. CDR3: CASSGLAGVETQYF. In nucleotides, the CDR3 is TGTGCCAGTAGCGGACTAGCGGGAGTTGAGACCCAGTACTTC.

The V gene is TRBV6-5, the J gene TRBJ2-7; a possible D gene is TRBD1 (6 bases). The CDR3 runs to 15 residues. V was pared by 0 bases and J by 2 bases, with 11 bases between. Germline values: CDR1 MNHEY, CDR2 SVGAGI. CDR3 sequence (DNA): TGTGCCAGCAGTTACTCGACAGGTTCCCCCTACGAGCAGTACTTC. Translation: CASSYSTGSPYEQYF.

This chain links TRBV29-1 with TRBJ1-1; D remains unclear. V was trimmed by 1 base and J by 1 base, leaving 10 bases between them. Per the germline V gene, CDR1 is SQVTM and CDR2 is ANQGSEA. The CDR3 spans 14 residues. The CDR3 DNA reads TGCAGCGTTGAAGCGGGGTACCGGAACACTGAAGCTTTCTTT. Protein sequence: CSVEAGYRNTEAFF.

This rearrangement joins TRBV7-6 to TRBJ2-1, with 11 bases identical to TRBD2. CDR3 length equals 16 residues. V was pared by 1 base and J by 9 bases, with 8 bases of the junction left unmatched. Germline values: CDR1 SGHVS, CDR2 FNYEAQ. In DNA, the CDR3 is TGTGCCAGCAGCTTAGGCGCTAGCGGGAGGCTGGGTGAGCAGTTCTTC. Residues: CASSLGASGRLGEQFF.

The V call is TRBV6-5, the J call TRBJ2-7, with D unresolved. This CDR3 region has 14 residues. The ends were cut back, 2 bases at V and 0 bases at J, with 8 bases in the middle. Per germline, CDR1 MNHEY and CDR2 SVGAGI. The CDR3 DNA reads as TGTGCCAGCAGTTACGCGAGGAACTCCTACGAGCAGTACTTC. Translation gives CASSYARNSYEQYF.

The gene calls are TRBV7-2 and TRBJ2-7; the match to TRBD1 covers 9 bases. The CDR3 covers 14 residues. Germline V lookup: CDR1 SGHTA, CDR2 FQGNSA. The ends lost 4 bases at V and 2 bases at J; junction bases unmatched: 3. The CDR3 DNA is TGTGCCAGCAGCTCGGACAGGGGAGCCTACGAGCAGTACTTC. Translated: CASSSDRGAYEQYF.

This chain uses TRBV10-3 with TRBJ2-2; a weak D match, TRBD2 (5 bases). The CDR3 has 14 residues. Germline CDR1 ENHRY, CDR2 SYGVKD. V was clipped by 9 bases and J by 2 bases, with 13 bases between them. Here the CDR3 DNA reads TGTGCCATTAGGATTCGGGAAAACACCGGGGAGCTGTTTTTT. This sequence encodes CAIRIRENTGELFF.

The CDR3 loop reads CAWSHPTKMRTGNLSYEQYF. The DNA for the CDR3 is TGTGCCTGGAGTCACCCGACTAAGATGCGGACAGGGAACCTCTCCTACGAGCAGTACTTC. V usage is TRBV30 and J usage is TRBJ2-7; 8 positions match TRBD1. J was trimmed by 0 bases and V by 2 bases; bases with no gene match: 21. CDR3 length: 20 residues. CDR1 and CDR2 (germline): GTSNPN, SVGIG (reference sequence).

This clone occurred once. The chain employs TRBV27 and TRBJ2-2; D is possibly TRBD1 (5 bases). V was clipped by 2 bases and J by 4 bases, with 5 bases between them. The CDR3 runs 13 residues. Germline CDR1 MNHEY, CDR2 SMNVEV (reference sequence). The CDR3 DNA reads TGTGCCAGCAGTTTACAGGGCACCGGGGAGCTGTTTTTT. Protein sequence: CASSLQGTGELFF.

A single count supports this clone. V gene TRBV19 combines with J gene TRBJ2-3; 9 bases are a match to TRBD2. This CDR3 is built from 17 residues. V shed 5 bases, J shed 0 bases, and the junction held 9 bases outside the gene matches. Germline V CDR1 and CDR2: LNHDA, SQIVND (reference sequence). The CDR3 reads CASSSPGTSQSTDTQYF. The CDR3 coding sequence is TGTGCCAGTAGTTCTCCCGGGACTAGCCAGAGCACAGATACGCAGTATTTT.